This T cell receptor beta chain was found in a study of spatial heterogeneity in lung cancer. Using its own MiXCR run on the 5' RACE reads, TCRdb lists one record per CDR3 protein. The sample yields over 10,000 distinct CDR3 sequences, around 5.9% seen once. Time point here: sample taken at primary tumor resection. Germline-derived CDR1 and CDR2 are MNHEY and SVGEGT. The CDR3 runs 13 residues. V shed 8 bases and J 2 bases; nucleotides not matched to a gene: 6. There are many counts of this clonotype. Its specificity is unknown. This beta chain lies outside the target of a library built for alpha chains; its clone size means little. The study, taken as a whole, reports: For expanded intratumoral alpha and beta TCRs, counts tracked tumor mutation counts.

This rearrangement joins TRBV6-2 or TRBV6-3 to TRBJ2-7; 7 bases match TRBD2. The clonotype originates from a female donor with early-stage non-small cell lung cancer. Sequenced here: lung tumor tissue, sampled at surgery. As DNA, the CDR3 is TGTGCCAGCGCAGCGGGGCTTACCTACGAGCAGTACTTC. This translates into CASAAGLTYEQYF.